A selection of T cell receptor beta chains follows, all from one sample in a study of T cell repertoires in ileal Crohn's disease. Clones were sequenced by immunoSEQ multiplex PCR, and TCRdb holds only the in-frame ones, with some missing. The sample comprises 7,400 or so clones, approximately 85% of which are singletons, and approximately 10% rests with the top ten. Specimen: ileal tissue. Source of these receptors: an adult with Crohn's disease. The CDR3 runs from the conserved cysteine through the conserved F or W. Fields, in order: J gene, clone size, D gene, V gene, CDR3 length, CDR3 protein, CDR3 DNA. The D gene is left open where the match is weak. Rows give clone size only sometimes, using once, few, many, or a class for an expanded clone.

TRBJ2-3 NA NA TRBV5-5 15 CASSPLWGSTDTQYF TGTGCCAGCAGCCCCCTCTGGGGGAGCACAGATACGCAGTATTTT
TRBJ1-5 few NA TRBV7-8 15 CASSLERGGGQPQHF TGTGCCAGCAGCTTAGAGCGGGGTGGAGGTCAGCCCCAGCATTTT
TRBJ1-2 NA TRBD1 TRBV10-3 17 CAISDPRTGEGERGYTF TGTGCCATCAGTGACCCTAGGACAGGGGAGGGTGAGAGAGGATACACCTTC
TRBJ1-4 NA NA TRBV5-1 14 CASSFSGVNEKLFF TGCGCCAGCAGCTTTTCGGGGGTCAATGAAAAACTGTTTTTT
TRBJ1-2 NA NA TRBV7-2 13 CASSLGTHYGYTF TGTGCCAGCAGCTTAGGGACGCACTATGGCTACACCTTC
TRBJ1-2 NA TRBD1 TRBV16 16 CASSQGNRGSNYGYTF TGTGCCAGCAGCCAAGGGAACAGGGGAAGTAACTATGGCTACACCTTC
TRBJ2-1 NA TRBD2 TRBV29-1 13 CSVEELAGLGQFF TGCAGCGTTGAAGAGTTAGCGGGCCTAGGGCAGTTCTTC
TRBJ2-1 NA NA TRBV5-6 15 CASSLMGASYNEQFF TGTGCCAGCAGCTTGATGGGGGCCTCCTACAATGAGCAGTTCTTC
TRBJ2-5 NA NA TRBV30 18 CAWSTHRLVGDVGETQYF TGTGCCTGGAGTACCCACCGCTTAGTGGGGGACGTGGGGGAGACCCAGTACTTC
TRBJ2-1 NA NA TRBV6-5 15 CASSQGLLRPDEQFF TGTGCCAGCAGTCAGGGACTTCTCCGCCCCGATGAGCAGTTCTTC
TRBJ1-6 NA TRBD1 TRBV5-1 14 CASSLGQGFYPLHF TGCGCCAGCAGCTTGGGACAGGGGTTTTACCCCCTCCACTTT
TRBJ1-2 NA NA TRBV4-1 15 CASSQAILEGYGYTF TGCGCCAGCAGCCAAGCGATCCTCGAGGGGTATGGCTACACCTTC
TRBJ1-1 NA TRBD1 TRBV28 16 CASRFLGQGLGTEAFF TGTGCCAGCAGATTCCTTGGACAGGGGTTGGGCACTGAAGCTTTCTTT
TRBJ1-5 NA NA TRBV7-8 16 CASSSSFRKGSQPQHF TGTGCCAGCAGCTCAAGCTTTCGGAAAGGGAGTCAGCCCCAGCATTTT
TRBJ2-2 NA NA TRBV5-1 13 CASSFGNTGELFF TGCGCCAGCAGCTTCGGGAACACCGGGGAGCTGTTTTTT
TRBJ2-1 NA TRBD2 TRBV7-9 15 CASSLLAGGRDEQFF TGTGCCAGCAGTTTACTAGCGGGAGGGCGGGATGAGCAGTTCTTC
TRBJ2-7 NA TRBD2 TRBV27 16 CASSLFVRGGVGEQYF TGTGCCAGCAGTTTATTCGTTCGGGGGGGAGTGGGCGAGCAGTACTTC
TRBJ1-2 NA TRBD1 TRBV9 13 CASSGTGNYGYTF TGTGCCAGCAGCGGGACAGGCAACTATGGCTACACCTTC
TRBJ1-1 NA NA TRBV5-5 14 CASSLSQVNTEAFF TGTGCCAGCAGCTTGTCACAGGTGAACACTGAAGCTTTCTTT
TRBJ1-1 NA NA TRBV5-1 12 CASSDTGTKAFF TGCGCCAGCAGCGATACCGGGACCAAAGCTTTCTTT
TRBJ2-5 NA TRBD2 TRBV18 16 CASSTSLAGARETQYF TGTGCCAGCTCAACAAGCCTAGCGGGAGCACGGGAGACCCAGTACTTC
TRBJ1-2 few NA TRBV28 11 CASHQNYGYTF TGTGCCAGCCATCAGAACTATGGCTACACCTTC
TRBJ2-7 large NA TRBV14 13 CASSGRRTYEQYF TGTGCCAGCAGCGGCAGGAGGACCTACGAGCAGTACTTC
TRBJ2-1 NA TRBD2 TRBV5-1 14 CASSLNLAGEMQFF TGCGCCAGCAGCCTAAACTTAGCGGGGGAGATGCAGTTCTTC
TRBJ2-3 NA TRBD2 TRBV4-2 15 CASSQERGGPDTQYF TGTGCCAGCAGCCAAGAGCGGGGGGGCCCAGATACGCAGTATTTT
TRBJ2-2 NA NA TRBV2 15 CASSEGDMNTGELFF TGTGCCAGCAGTGAAGGGGACATGAACACCGGGGAGCTGTTTTTT
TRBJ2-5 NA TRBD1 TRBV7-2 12 CASRRTGETQYF TGTGCCAGCAGACGGACAGGGGAGACCCAGTACTTC